Given below is one T cell receptor (beta chain) in context. Its antigen is still unknown. The data were obtained in a study of T cell responses to AZD1222 COVID-19 vaccine. General observations from the study: Nearly half of spike-specific TCRs reportedly target variant regions that are unmutated in the B.1.351 and B.1.1.7 variants. Repertoires in all cases were sampled only once the peak T cell response had passed. Vaccination with two AZD1222 doses was followed by a rise in Spike-specific TCR breadth and depth. White British ancestry dominated among donors, who included more females, and clonal diversity was possibly underestimated.

Clones were read by immunoSEQ multiplex PCR, and TCRdb kept only the in-frame ones, dropping some. In the table there are approximately 89,000 clones, about 89% of which are singletons. CDR3 length equals 13 residues. This receptor was obtained from an adult in good health. The V call is TRBV21-1, the J call TRBJ2-3; whether TRBD2, the table's D call, matches the DNA was not checked. TRBV21-1 is a known pseudogene. This material consisted of peripheral blood, taken on day 0 of MenACWY control vaccination. The DNA of the CDR3 is TGTGCCAGCAATCCAGGCGGGCCAGATACGCAGTATTTT. It yields the protein CASNPGGPDTQYF.